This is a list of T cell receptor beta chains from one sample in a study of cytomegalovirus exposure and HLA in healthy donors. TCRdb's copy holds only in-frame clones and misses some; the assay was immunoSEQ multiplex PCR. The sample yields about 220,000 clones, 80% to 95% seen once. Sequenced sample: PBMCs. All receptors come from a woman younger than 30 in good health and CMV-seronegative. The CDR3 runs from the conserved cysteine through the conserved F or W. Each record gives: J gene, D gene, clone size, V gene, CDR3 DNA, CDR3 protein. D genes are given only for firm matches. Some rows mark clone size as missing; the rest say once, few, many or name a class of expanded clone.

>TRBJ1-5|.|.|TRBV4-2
TGTGCCAGCAGCCTGGAGACCTTTCAGCCCCAGCATTTT
CASSLETFQPQHF
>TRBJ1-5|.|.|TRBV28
TGTGCCAGCAGTTGGATAACGACAGGAGGAAGCAATCAGCCCCAGCATTTT
CASSWITTGGSNQPQHF
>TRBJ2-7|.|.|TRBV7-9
TGTGCCAGCAGAGCCGGGTACGAGCAGTACTTC
CASRAGYEQYF
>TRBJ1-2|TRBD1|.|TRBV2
TGTGCCAGCAGTGAGGACAGGGGGGACTATGGCTACACCTTC
CASSEDRGDYGYTF
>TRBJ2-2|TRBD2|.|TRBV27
TGTGCCAGCAGTTTTTATAGCGGGAGGACCGGGGAGCTGTTTTTT
CASSFYSGRTGELFF
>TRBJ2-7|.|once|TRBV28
TGTGCCAGCAGTTTAAACGTGGGGCTCTCCTACGAGCAGTACTTC
CASSLNVGLSYEQYF
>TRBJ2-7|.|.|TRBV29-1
TGCAGCGTCTCCCCATTCGGTGCCTACGAGCAGTACTTC
CSVSPFGAYEQYF
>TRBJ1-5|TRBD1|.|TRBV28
TGTGCCAGTGCCAGGGGAGACAGGGTCAATCAGCCCCAGCATTTT
CASARGDRVNQPQHF
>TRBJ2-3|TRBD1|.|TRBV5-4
TGTGCCAGCAGCTTGGGGGGACAGGGAGGAGATACGCAGTATTTT
CASSLGGQGGDTQYF
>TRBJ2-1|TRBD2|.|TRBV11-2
TGTGCCAGCAGCGCAGGACTAGCGGGAGATAATGAGCAGTTCTTC
CASSAGLAGDNEQFF
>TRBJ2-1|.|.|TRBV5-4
TGTGCCAGCAGCCCCTCGACAGGGAGGTCCTACAATGAGCAGTTCTTC
CASSPSTGRSYNEQFF
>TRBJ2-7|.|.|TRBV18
TGTGCCAGCTCACCACCGATGAGCGCGGGTTTCTCCTACGAGCAGTACTTC
CASSPPMSAGFSYEQYF
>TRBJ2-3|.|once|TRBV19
TGTGCCACCAACACAGGGAAACGCACAGATACGCAGTATTTT
CATNTGKRTDTQYF
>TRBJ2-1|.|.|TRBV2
TGTGCCAGCAGTGTGTCACTCCAACGCAATGAGCAGTTCTTC
CASSVSLQRNEQFF
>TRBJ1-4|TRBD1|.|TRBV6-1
TGTGCCAGCAGTGTAACAGGGGTGGGGAAAAAACTGTTTTTT
CASSVTGVGKKLFF
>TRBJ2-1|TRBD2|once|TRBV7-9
TGTGCCAGCAGCTTAGCGCTAAGCGGGAGATCTGAGCAGTTCTTC
CASSLALSGRSEQFF
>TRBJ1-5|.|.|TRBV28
TGTGCCAGCAGTCACAGAGGGCGCAATCAGCCCCAGCATTTT
CASSHRGRNQPQHF
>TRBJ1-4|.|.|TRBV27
TGTGCCAGCAGTTGGTACAGGGATCGCAATGAAAAACTGTTTTTT
CASSWYRDRNEKLFF
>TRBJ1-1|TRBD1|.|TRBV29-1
TGCAGCGTGTTACCGGGACAGGGGGAAGGGATGAACACTGAAGCTTTCTTT
CSVLPGQGEGMNTEAFF
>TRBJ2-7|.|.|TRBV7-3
TGTGCCAGCAGCTTGACAGGGAGGTTCTACGAGCAGTACTTC
CASSLTGRFYEQYF
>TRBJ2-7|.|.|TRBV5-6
TGTGCCAGCAGCCCTCTTGGCGGGGTCGAGCAGTACTTC
CASSPLGGVEQYF
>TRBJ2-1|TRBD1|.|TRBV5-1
TGCGCCAGCAAAACAGCAGGGGGCGCCTACAATGAGCAGTTCTTC
CASKTAGGAYNEQFF
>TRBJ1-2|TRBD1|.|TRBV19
TGTGCCAGTAGTATAGACCGGGGACAGGGTAACGGCTACACCTTC
CASSIDRGQGNGYTF
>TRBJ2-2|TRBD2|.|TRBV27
TGTGCCAGCAGCGGCATGACTAGCGGGAACACCGGGGAGCTGTTTTTT
CASSGMTSGNTGELFF
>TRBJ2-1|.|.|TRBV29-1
TGCAGCGTTGTTCCGAGCTCCTACAATGAGCAGTTCTTC
CSVVPSSYNEQFF
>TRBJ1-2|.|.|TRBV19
TGTGCCAGTAGGATGGGCGGGGCGGGCTACACCTTC
CASRMGGAGYTF
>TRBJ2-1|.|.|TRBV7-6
TGTGCCAGCTGCGGTCCCGACCCTTGCTATGAGCAGTTCTTC
CASCGPDPCYEQFF
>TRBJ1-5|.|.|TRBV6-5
TGTGCCAGCAGTTACGCCAGCACGGGGCCCCAGCATTTT
CASSYASTGPQHF
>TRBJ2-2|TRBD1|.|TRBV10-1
TGCGCCAGCAGTGAGAAGGGGGCGCCCCGGGACGGGGAGCTGTTTTTT
CASSEKGAPRDGELFF
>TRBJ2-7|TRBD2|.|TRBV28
TGTGCCAGCAGCCCATCCCTAGCGGGAGGCGACACCTACGAGCAGTACTTC
CASSPSLAGGDTYEQYF
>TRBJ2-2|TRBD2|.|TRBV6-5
TGTGCCAGCAGGCGGGAGGGGGACACCGGGGAGCTGTTTTTT
CASRREGDTGELFF
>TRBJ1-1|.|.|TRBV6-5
TGTGCCAGCAGTTACGGAGCGTGGGGCGCTGAAGCTTTCTTT
CASSYGAWGAEAFF
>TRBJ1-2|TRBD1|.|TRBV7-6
TGTGCCAGCAGCCCCGCTTGGGACAGGGGAAATCCCACCTATGGCTACACCTTC
CASSPAWDRGNPTYGYTF
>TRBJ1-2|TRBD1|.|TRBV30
TGTGCCTCGACAGGGGGTGGGGGCTACACCTTC
CASTGGGGYTF
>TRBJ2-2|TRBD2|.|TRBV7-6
TGTGCCAGCAGCGTAACGGGGGGGAACACCGGGGAGCTGTTTTTT
CASSVTGGNTGELFF
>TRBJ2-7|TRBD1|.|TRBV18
TGTGCCAGCTCAATACAGGGGGACGAAGGCGAGCAGTACTTC
CASSIQGDEGEQYF
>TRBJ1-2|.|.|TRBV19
TGTGCCAGCGTACCCTGGCCAGGGGAGGGCTACACCTTC
CASVPWPGEGYTF
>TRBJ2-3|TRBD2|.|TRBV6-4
TGTGCCAGCAGTGACTCGACTAGCGGTCCCAGCACAGATACGCAGTATTTT
CASSDSTSGPSTDTQYF
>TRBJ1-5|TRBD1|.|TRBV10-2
TGCGCCAGCAGTGAGTCCGGGACAGCCGATCAGCCCCAGCATTTT
CASSESGTADQPQHF
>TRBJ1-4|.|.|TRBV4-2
TGTGCCAGCAGCCAAGATGGGAGTGTGGATGAAAAACTGTTTTTT
CASSQDGSVDEKLFF
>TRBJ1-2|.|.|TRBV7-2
TGTGCCAGCAGCTCGCCGACAGGCGTCCTGAGGAGAGGCTACACCTTC
CASSSPTGVLRRGYTF
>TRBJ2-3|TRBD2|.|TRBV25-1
TGTGCCAGCAGTGAATTAGTCAGGGAGGGAACGGATACGCAGTATTTT
CASSELVREGTDTQYF
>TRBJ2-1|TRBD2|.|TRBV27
TGTGCCAGCAGTCGACTAGCGGGAGCGAGCAATGAGCAGTTCTTC
CASSRLAGASNEQFF
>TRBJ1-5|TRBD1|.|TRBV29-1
TGCAGCGTTTCCGACAGGGGGCTTCGAAAAGATCAGCCCCAGCATTTT
CSVSDRGLRKDQPQHF
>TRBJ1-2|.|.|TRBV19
TGTGCCAGTAGCCTGTTCTTACAGGTCCTGAGTGGTGGCTACACCTTC
CASSLFLQVLSGGYTF
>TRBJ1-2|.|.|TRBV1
TGCACCAGCAGCCTGCCGCGACAGGGGAACTATGGCTACACCTTC
CTSSLPRQGNYGYTF
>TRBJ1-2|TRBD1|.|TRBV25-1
TGTGCCAGCTCAGGGGGCTTTATGGATGGCTACACCTTC
CASSGGFMDGYTF
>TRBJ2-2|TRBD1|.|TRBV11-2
TGTGCCAGCAGCCCCGGGACAGGGGATACCGGGGAGCTGTTTTTT
CASSPGTGDTGELFF
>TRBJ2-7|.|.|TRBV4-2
TGTGCCAGCAGCCAAGAACTAGCAGATACCTACGAGCAGTACTTC
CASSQELADTYEQYF
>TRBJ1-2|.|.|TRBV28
TGTGCCAGCGGAGAGCAATATGGCTACACCTTC
CASGEQYGYTF
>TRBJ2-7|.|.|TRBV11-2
TGTGCCAGCAGGAGGAATTGGGAGCAGTACTTC
CASRRNWEQYF
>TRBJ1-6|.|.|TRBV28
TGTGCCAGCAGCCTTTCCAGGGAAACACCCCTCCACTTT
CASSLSRETPLHF
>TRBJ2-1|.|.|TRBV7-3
TGTGCCAGCAGCTTAGGGCAGGGGGGTCCCTACAATGAGCAGTTCTTC
CASSLGQGGPYNEQFF
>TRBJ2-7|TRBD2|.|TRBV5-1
TGCGCCAGCAGCGTATCTAGCGGGAGGCGGAACGAGCAGTACTTC
CASSVSSGRRNEQYF